The sequence of this T cell receptor (beta chain) was determined in a study of T cell clones after liver transplantation. About the research overall: HCV positivity affected three of eight recipients; the rest lacked autoimmune or viral indications.

The CDR3 covers 13 residues. Germline trimming cut 4 bases from V and 6 bases from J; bases unmatched to any gene: 4. Germline V lookup: CDR1 SGHAT, CDR2 FQNNGV. Assay used: immunoSEQ multiplex PCR; TCRdb lists only in-frame clones, some missing. This repertoire shows tens of thousands of clones, over 80% found once; its top ten account for approximately 0.47%. This clone came up once. The chain carries TRBV11-2 and TRBJ2-7; TRBD2 matches 9 bases. This clonotype was obtained from a human patient who received a liver transplant. Part of the T cells may come from the graft donor. Sequencing used CD4+ T cells from blood, obtained just over 45 months after liver transplant. CDR3: CASSWGLAGEQYF. The CDR3 nucleotides read TGTGCCAGCAGCTGGGGACTAGCAGGCGAGCAGTACTTC.